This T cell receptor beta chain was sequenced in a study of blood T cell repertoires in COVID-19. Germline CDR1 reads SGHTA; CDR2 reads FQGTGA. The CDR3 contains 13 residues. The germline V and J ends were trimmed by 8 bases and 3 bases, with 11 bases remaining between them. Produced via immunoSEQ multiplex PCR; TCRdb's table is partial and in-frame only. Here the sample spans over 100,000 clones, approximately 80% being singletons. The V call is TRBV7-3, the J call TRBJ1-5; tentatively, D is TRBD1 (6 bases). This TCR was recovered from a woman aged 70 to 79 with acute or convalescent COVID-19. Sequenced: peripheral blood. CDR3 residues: CASSTGPNQPQHF. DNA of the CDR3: TGTGCCAGCTCCACAGGGCCCAATCAGCCCCAGCATTTT.